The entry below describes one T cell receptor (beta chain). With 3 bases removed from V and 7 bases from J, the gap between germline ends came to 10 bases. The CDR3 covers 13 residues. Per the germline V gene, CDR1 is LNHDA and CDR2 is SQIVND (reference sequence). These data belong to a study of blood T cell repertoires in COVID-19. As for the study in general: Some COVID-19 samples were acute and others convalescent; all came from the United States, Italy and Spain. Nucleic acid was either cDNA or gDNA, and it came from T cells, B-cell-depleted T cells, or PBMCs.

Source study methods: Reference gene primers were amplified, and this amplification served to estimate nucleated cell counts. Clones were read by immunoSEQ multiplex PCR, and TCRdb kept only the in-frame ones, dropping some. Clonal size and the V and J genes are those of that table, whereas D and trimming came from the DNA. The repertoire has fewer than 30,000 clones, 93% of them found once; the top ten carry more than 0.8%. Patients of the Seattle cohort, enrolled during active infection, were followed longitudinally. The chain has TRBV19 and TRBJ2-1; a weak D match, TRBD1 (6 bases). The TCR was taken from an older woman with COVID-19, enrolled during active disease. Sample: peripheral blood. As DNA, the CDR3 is TGTGCCAGTAGTATTACAGGGTTGAATGAGCAGTTCTTC. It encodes CASSITGLNEQFF.